Presented here are 10 T cell receptor beta chains from one specimen sequenced in a study of blood T cell repertoires in COVID-19. Produced via immunoSEQ multiplex PCR; TCRdb's table is partial and in-frame only. The data hold over 200,000 clones, with 84% observed a single time. Source material: peripheral blood. The receptors come from a man between 35 and 55 years old who had recovered from COVID-19.

V is TRBV7-2 and J is TRBJ2-7; TRBD1 matches 9 bases. The V gene end was trimmed by 7 bases and the J gene end by 6 bases; junction bases not matched to a gene: 10. Looked up from germline, CDR1 is SGHTA and CDR2 is FQGNSA. This CDR3 has 14 residues. The CDR3 DNA reads as TGTGCCAGCAAAGGGACAGGGATCGGTAGCGAGCAGTACTTC. Its protein product is CASKGTGIGSEQYF.

The rearrangement links TRBV2 to TRBJ1-5; D unresolved. The length of the CDR3 is 13 residues. Germline lookup yields CDR1 SNHLY and CDR2 FYNNEI. Trimming took off 3 bases at V and 7 bases at J, with 10 bases between the two ends. The CDR3 nucleotides read TGTGCCAGCAGTGATCGGGGAGGCCAGCCCCAGCATTTT. Translation gives CASSDRGGQPQHF.

The genes are TRBV19 and TRBJ2-1; 7 nucleotides align to TRBD2. Germline V CDR1 and CDR2: LNHDA, SQIVND (reference sequence). This CDR3 region has 15 residues. Trimming cost V 7 bases and J 0 bases; bases outside gene matches: 6. The CDR3 DNA sequence: TGTGCCAGTAAGAGCGGGGCGAGCTCCTACAATGAGCAGTTCTTC. Its translation: CASKSGASSYNEQFF. Supplemented by reference TRBV19 and TRBJ2-1, the full variable domain reads DGGITQSPKYLFRKEGQNVTLSCEQNLNHDAMYWYRQDPGQGLRLIYYSQIVNDFQKGDIAEGYSVSREKKESFPLTVTSAQKNPTAFYLCASKSGASSYNEQFFGPGTRLTVL.

The chain recombines TRBV5-4 with TRBJ1-1, with no clear D. Germline CDR1 reads SGHNT; CDR2 reads YYREEE (reference sequence). The CDR3 has 15 residues. The ends were cut back, 0 bases at V and 0 bases at J, with 9 bases in the middle. CDR3 in DNA: TGTGCCAGCAGCTTGGCAGCGAGGATGAACACTGAAGCTTTCTTT. Translated: CASSLAARMNTEAFF. The full variable domain, its missing parts supplied by reference TRBV5-4 and TRBJ1-1, is ETGVTQSPTHLIKTRGQQVTLRCSSQSGHNTVSWYQQALGQGPQFIFQYYREEENGRGNFPPRFSGLQFPNYSSELNVNALELDDSALYLCASSLAARMNTEAFFGQGTRLTVV.

The genes are TRBV9 and TRBJ2-1; TRBD2 might be the D (6 bases). V lost 1 base and J 10 bases, leaving 15 bases between the germline ends. CDR1 SGDLS and CDR2 YYNGEE come from the germline V gene. This CDR3 is 14 amino acids long. The CDR3 spells CASSVIPLRGEQFF. The CDR3 coding sequence is TGTGCCAGCAGCGTAATCCCGTTACGGGGGGAGCAGTTCTTC.

This clone occurred once. The chain couples TRBV29-1 to TRBJ2-3; a possible D gene is TRBD1 (5 bases). This CDR3 is built from 14 residues. Germline V gene data show CDR1 as SQVTM and CDR2 as ANQGSEA. Trimming left V 4 bases short and J 2 bases short, with 13 bases between. The CDR3 DNA sequence: TGCAGCGTTGGCGTGGACACTCCCACAGATACGCAGTATTTT. This codes for CSVGVDTPTDTQYF.

CDR3 DNA: TGTGCCAGCAGCTTAGTGAAGGAAGCGGGGGGGCAGTTCTTC. Translation: CASSLVKEAGGQFF. V usage is TRBV7-2 and J usage is TRBJ2-1; 9 bases align to TRBD2. Germline CDR1 is SGHTA and CDR2 is FQGNSA. The CDR3 sequence is 14 residues long. Germline trimming cut 1 base from V and 12 bases from J; bases unmatched to any gene: 7.

The chain is built from TRBV14 and TRBJ2-6, with a possible D match to TRBD1 (6 bases). The CDR3 is 18 amino acids. Germline CDR1 reads SGHDN; CDR2 reads FVKESK. Trimming stripped 4 bases from V and 0 bases from J, with 16 bases between. CDR3 sequence: CASSRHQGFLSGANVLTF. The CDR3 DNA sequence: TGTGCCAGCAGCCGACATCAGGGGTTCCTCTCTGGGGCCAACGTCCTGACTTTC.

By frequency in the sample, this clone is medium-sized (0.01 to 0.1%). The rearrangement links TRBV7-6 to TRBJ2-2, with 9 bases that match TRBD1. V dropped 5 bases and J dropped 2; count of bases not matched to a gene: 9. The CDR3 is made up of 17 amino acids. Germline CDR1 is SGHVS and CDR2 is FNYEAQ. The CDR3 region is CASSDRQGVYNTGELFF. In DNA, the CDR3 is TGTGCCAGCAGCGACCGACAGGGGGTGTACAACACCGGGGAGCTGTTTTTT.

As regards this clone: A junction boundary mismatches the germline segment, possibly from a read error. The chain carries TRBV6-4 and TRBJ2-1; 9 nucleotides match TRBD2. Germline loops: CDR1 MRHNA, CDR2 SNTAGT. CDR3 length: 13 residues. This CDR3 reads CASSPRAGGLLLF. DNA for the CDR3: TGTGCCAGCAGCCCTCGGGCGGGAGGGCTATTGCTCTTC.